This T cell receptor (beta chain) was profiled in a study of blood T cell repertoires in COVID-19. Study at large: From T cells, B-cell-depleted T cells, or PBMCs came the material, which was cDNA or gDNA.

Trimming removed 8 bases from V and 3 bases from J; junction bases left unmatched: 5. The CDR3 is made up of 13 amino acids. Germline loops: CDR1 SQVTM, CDR2 ANQGSEA. TCRdb keeps only in-frame clones here, not all; method: immunoSEQ multiplex PCR. The data show more than 95,000 clones, over 75% seen once. This clonotype was obtained from a human donor in a cohort sampled during active COVID-19. V gene TRBV29-1 combines with J gene TRBJ2-2, with TRBD2 matching over 8 bases. The sequencing sample was made of peripheral blood. The CDR3 nucleotides are TGCAGCTCAACGGGGGGGGACACCGGGGAGCTGTTTTTT. Translating it yields CSSTGGDTGELFF.